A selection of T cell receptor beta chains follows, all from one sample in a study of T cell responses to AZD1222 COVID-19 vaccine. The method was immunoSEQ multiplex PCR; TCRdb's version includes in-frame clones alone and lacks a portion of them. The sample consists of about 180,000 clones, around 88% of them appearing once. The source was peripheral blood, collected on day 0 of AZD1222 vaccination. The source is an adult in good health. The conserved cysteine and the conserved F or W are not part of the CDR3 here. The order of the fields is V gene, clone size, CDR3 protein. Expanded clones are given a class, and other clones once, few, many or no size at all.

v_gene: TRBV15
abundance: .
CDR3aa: ATSTVLSLGKSPLH

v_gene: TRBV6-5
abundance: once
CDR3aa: ASSPGLSTDTQY

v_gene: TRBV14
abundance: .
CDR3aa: ASSLRPFTSGDGDEQY

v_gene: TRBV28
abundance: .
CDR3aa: ATSAGLHNSPLH

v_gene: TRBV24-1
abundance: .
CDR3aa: ATSDRTSGGQETQY

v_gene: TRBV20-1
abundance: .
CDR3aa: SASHLAGGGEQF

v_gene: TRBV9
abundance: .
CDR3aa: ASSVVGDRGAQGTEAF

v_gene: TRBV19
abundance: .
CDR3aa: ASVKGSAATNTEAF

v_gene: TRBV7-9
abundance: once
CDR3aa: ASSPRGIYNEQF

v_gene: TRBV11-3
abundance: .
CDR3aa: ASGGGTEAF

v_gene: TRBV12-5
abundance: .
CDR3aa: ASGLSNRGTEAF

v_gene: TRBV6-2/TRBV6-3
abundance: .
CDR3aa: ASSSGTASNQPQH

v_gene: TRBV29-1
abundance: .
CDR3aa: SVDWAGSGNEQF

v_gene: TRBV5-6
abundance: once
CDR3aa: ASSLEVGRGGEQY

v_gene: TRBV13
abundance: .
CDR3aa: ASSFLTGGLNTEAF

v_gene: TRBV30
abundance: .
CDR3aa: AWSTSGGTNIQY

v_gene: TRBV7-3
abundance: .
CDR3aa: ASSSGQTSGGSDTQY

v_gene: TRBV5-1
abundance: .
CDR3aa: ASSLEGKNEKLF

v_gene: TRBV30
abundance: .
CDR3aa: AWSGGVAGNTIY

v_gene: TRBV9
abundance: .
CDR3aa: ASSVGTEGNYEQY

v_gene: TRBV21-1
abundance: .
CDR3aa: ATPIPRGADTQY

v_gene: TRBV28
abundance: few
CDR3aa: ASSLNAGGSYGYT

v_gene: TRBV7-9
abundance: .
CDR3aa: ASSRIRTGGPNTGELF

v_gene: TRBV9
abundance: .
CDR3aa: ASSINRQGGHETQY

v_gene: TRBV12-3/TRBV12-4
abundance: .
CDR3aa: ASSWTGTEAF

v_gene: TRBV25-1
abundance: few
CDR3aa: ASSISSAGQY

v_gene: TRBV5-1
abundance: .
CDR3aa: ASSVGPSGQETQY

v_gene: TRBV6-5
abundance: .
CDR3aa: ASSLGRGETQY

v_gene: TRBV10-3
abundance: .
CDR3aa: AISRRQIANYGYT

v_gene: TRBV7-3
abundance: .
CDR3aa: ASSPGASGGAPETQY

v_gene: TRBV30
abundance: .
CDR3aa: AWSISGGGSNQPQH

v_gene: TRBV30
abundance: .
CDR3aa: ALDGSGNTIY